A selection of T cell receptor beta chains follows, all from one sample in a study of early T cells in non-severe SARS-CoV-2 infection. TCRdb fed the 5' RACE reads into MiXCR, producing one record per CDR3 protein. The data contain some 33,000 distinct CDR3 sequences, about 6% of them singletons. Input material: whole blood. The origin of the receptors is an adult who was a healthcare worker with PCR-confirmed SARS-CoV-2 infection or an uninfected control (not recorded which). Each CDR3 is given with its conserved first and last residue. A D gene is named only where the DNA matches it firmly. Size is omitted from some rows. Given values are once, few, many or a class for expanded clones.

v_gene,j_gene,abundance,d_gene,CDR3nt,CDR3aa
TRBV5-1,TRBJ1-2,many,.,TGCGCCAGCAGCTTGACCCCGCTAAGTCTCCACCAACATGGCTACACCTTC,CASSLTPLSLHQHGYTF
TRBV5-1,TRBJ2-4,many,TRBD2,TGCGCCAGCAGCTCCTCCCCACTAGCGGGGGGTAAAAACATTCAGTACTTC,CASSSSPLAGGKNIQYF
TRBV5-6,TRBJ2-1,many,.,TGTGCCAGCAGCTCCTCGGGATGGAGCTACAATGAGCAGTTCTTC,CASSSSGWSYNEQFF
TRBV19,TRBJ2-7,many,.,TGTGCCAGTAGTATGCGGGACAGCCCCGAGCAGTACTTC,CASSMRDSPEQYF
TRBV5-5,TRBJ2-5,.,.,TGTGCCAGCAGCTTGAGGCCTGGGCAGGGAGGAGAGACCCAGTACTTC,CASSLRPGQGGETQYF
TRBV4-1,TRBJ2-3,many,TRBD2,TGCGCCAGCAGCCAAGGATCGGGCCTAGCGGGGGGCACAGATACGCAGTATTTT,CASSQGSGLAGGTDTQYF
TRBV10-3,TRBJ2-7,few,TRBD1,TGTGCCATCAAAAGGGACAGGGAGTACGAGCAGTACTTC,CAIKRDREYEQYF
TRBV6-2/TRBV6-3,TRBJ2-5,.,.,TGTGCCAGCAGTTACCAAGAGACCCAGTACTTC,CASSYQETQYF
TRBV10-3,TRBJ2-2,many,.,TGTGCCATCAGTGAGATTCAGGGACGCGGGGAGCTGTTTTTT,CAISEIQGRGELFF
TRBV30,TRBJ2-1,many,.,TGTGCCTGGAGTGCAGAGGGTGAGCAGTTCTTC,CAWSAEGEQFF
TRBV2,TRBJ2-1,many,TRBD2,TGTGCCAGCAGTTCTAGCGGGGGGCGGGATGAGCAGTTCTTC,CASSSSGGRDEQFF